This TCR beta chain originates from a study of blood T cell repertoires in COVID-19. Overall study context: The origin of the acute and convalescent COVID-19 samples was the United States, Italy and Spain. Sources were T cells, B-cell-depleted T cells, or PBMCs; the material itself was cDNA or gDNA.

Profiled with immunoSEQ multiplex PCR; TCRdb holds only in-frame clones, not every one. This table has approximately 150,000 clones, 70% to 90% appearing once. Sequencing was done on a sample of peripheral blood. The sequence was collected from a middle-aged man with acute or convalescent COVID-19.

The DNA for the CDR3 is TGTGCCAGTAGCGAATCAGGGGTTAGCACTGAAGCTTTCTTT. It translates to CASSESGVSTEAFF. J is TRBJ1-1 and V is TRBV19; D is perhaps TRBD1 (6 bases). CDR3 length equals 14 residues. The V end lost 6 bases, the J end lost 4 bases, and 15 bases lay between the germline ends. Germline loops: CDR1 LNHDA, CDR2 SQIVND (reference sequence).